The present T cell receptor (beta chain) was sequenced within a study of T cells in narcolepsy. Study-level background: Healthy controls were enrolled alongside patients with narcolepsy type 1 or type 2. General study results and limits: Comparing one patient's CSF and blood CD4+ clonotypes highlighted HCRT- and TRIB2-specific autoreactive clonotypes. Blood of same and different patients, but not healthy controls, reportedly held recurring autoreactive clonotypes.

Sequencing was performed with immunoSEQ multiplex PCR; in TCRdb, only in-frame clones are kept and a portion is missing. The table shows 30,000 to 40,000 clones, with around four fifths occurring only once. J lost 9 bases, V lost 6 bases, and 10 bases had no gene match. The CDR3 sequence is 13 residues long. CDR1 MDHEN and CDR2 SYDVKM come from the germline V gene. To note about this clone: Its target is unknown.

The chain carries TRBV28 and TRBJ1-2; 7 bases agree with TRBD1. The sample taken for sequencing was CD45RA- memory CD4+ T cells from PBMCs. This receptor was obtained from a human donor with narcolepsy. For the CDR3, the DNA is TGTGCCAGCAGCCCGGGACAGCGAGGAAGCTACACCTTC. Residues: CASSPGQRGSYTF.